Listed here are 17 T cell receptor beta chains from one sample, sequenced in a study of T cell repertoires in cytomegalovirus infection. TCRdb re-called the reads through MiXCR, storing one row per CDR3 protein. Of roughly 500,000 distinct CDR3 sequences listed, roughly 34% are singletons. Which antigens these TCRs recognize remains unknown. Sequencing used cultured PBMCs, obtained from culture after CMV antigen stimulation. Receptors originate from a human donor in good health (CMV status not recorded). Some clones in this sample may be carry-over from other donors' samples.

This clonotype was observed a handful of times. The CDR3 DNA sequence: TGTGCCAGCAGTGAGATACCGGGACAGGTTTCCTACGAGCAGTACTTC. It yields the protein CASSEIPGQVSYEQYF. V and J are TRBV6-2 or TRBV6-3 and TRBJ2-7; TRBD1 matches 8 bases. This CDR3 has 16 amino acids. The germline V gene has CDR1 MNHEY and CDR2 SVGEGT. V dropped 5 bases and J dropped 1; count of bases not matched to a gene: 10.

The chain recombines TRBV7-2 with TRBJ2-1; 12 bases agree with TRBD2. V was clipped by 1 base and J by 4 bases; unmatched bases: 2. This CDR3 has 16 amino acids. Germline CDR1 reads SGHTA; CDR2 reads FQGNSA. CDR3 nucleotide sequence: TGTGCCAGCAGCTTAGGGACTAGCGGGATGTACAATGAGCAGTTCTTC. Translation gives CASSLGTSGMYNEQFF.

J is TRBJ2-1 and V is TRBV27, with 7 bases fitting TRBD2. This CDR3 has 16 amino acids. The J segment lost 5 bases and the V segment lost 4 bases, leaving 11 bases of the junction unmatched. Germline CDR1 and CDR2: MNHEY and SMNVEV (reference sequence). CDR3 DNA sequence: TGTGCCAGCAGTTCACCCGCGGGGGTTCTGGACAATGAGCAGTTCTTC. It yields the protein CASSSPAGVLDNEQFF.

This clonotype was seen a handful of times. This chain links TRBV7-9 with TRBJ1-5, with D possibly matching TRBD1 (6 bases). In germline, CDR1 is SEHNR, CDR2 FQNEAQ (reference sequence). Trimming shortened V by 1 base and J by 7 bases, and 20 bases separated the two germline ends. The CDR3 spans 17 residues. CDR3 in DNA: TGTGCCAGCAGCTTAGATGTTGGGGGCCGGGGGTACCAGCCCCAGCATTTT. Translated: CASSLDVGGRGYQPQHF.

This clonotype has just a few counts. The rearrangement joins TRBV19 to TRBJ1-4, with D tentatively TRBD1 (6 bases). The CDR3 has 15 amino acids. Germline CDR1 and CDR2: LNHDA and SQIVND (reference sequence). The V gene lost 5 bases and the J gene lost 8 bases, with 18 bases spanning the gap. CDR3 sequence: CASSQSQGLGEKLFF. CDR3 in DNA: TGTGCCAGTAGTCAATCACAGGGCTTAGGCGAAAAACTGTTTTTT. Looking up the rest from reference TRBV19 and TRBJ1-4 gives the full variable domain: DGGITQSPKYLFRKEGQNVTLSCEQNLNHDAMYWYRQDPGQGLRLIYYSQIVNDFQKGDIAEGYSVSREKKESFPLTVTSAQKNPTAFYLCASSQSQGLGEKLFFGSGTQLSVL.

DNA of the CDR3: TGTGCCAGCAGCTTAGTGGACCTACTTAACTATGGCTACACCTTC. As protein: CASSLVDLLNYGYTF. This chain joins TRBV7-3 and TRBJ1-2; no firm D call. The germline V gene encodes CDR1 SGHTA and CDR2 FQGTGA. Trimming took 2 bases from V and 1 from J, leaving 11 bases between them. This CDR3 is 15 amino acids long.

The V gene is TRBV27, the J gene TRBJ2-3; TRBD2 matches at 12 bases. The CDR3 has 16 residues. CDR1 and CDR2 from the germline V gene are MNHEY and SMNVEV (reference sequence). J was trimmed by 10 bases and V by 0 bases; bases with no gene match: 8. The CDR3 nucleotides are TGTGCCAGCAGTTTATCGTACACTAGCGGGAGGTCCTCGCAGTATTTT. This sequence encodes CASSLSYTSGRSSQYF.

This clonotype was counted a few times. V is TRBV4-2 and J is TRBJ1-1; D is perhaps TRBD1 (6 bases). V was pared by 0 bases and J by 8 bases, with 16 bases between. The CDR3 is 15 amino acids. Germline assignment: CDR1 LGHNA and CDR2 YNFKEQ. The CDR3 region is CASSQERTAMGEAFF. CDR3 bases: TGTGCCAGCAGCCAAGAAAGGACAGCCATGGGGGAAGCTTTCTTT.

CDR3 DNA: TGTGCCAGCACTCAACCGGACGGGACTCGCTCTGGAAACACCATATATTTT. This codes for CASTQPDGTRSGNTIYF. The rearrangement links TRBV6-6 to TRBJ1-3; maybe TRBD1 (5 bases). This CDR3 is built from 17 residues. The germline V gene encodes CDR1 MNHNY and CDR2 SVGAGI (reference sequence). V lost 7 bases and J 0 bases, leaving 19 bases between the germline ends.

This clonotype was observed a few times. J is TRBJ2-5 and V is TRBV28; D possibly corresponds to TRBD1 (6 bases). CDR3 length equals 13 residues. Germline V gives CDR1 MDHEN, CDR2 SYDVKM. The germline V and J ends were trimmed by 6 bases and 5 bases, with 13 bases remaining between them. CDR3 DNA: TGTGCCAGCAGACGGGACAATCGGGAGACCCAGTACTTC. This encodes CASRRDNRETQYF.

The J gene is TRBJ2-5, the V gene TRBV19; weak D call: TRBD1 (5 bases). This CDR3 region has 13 residues. Germline V gene sequence: CDR1 LNHDA, CDR2 SQIVND (reference sequence). The V end was cut by 6 bases, the J end by 4 bases, with 12 bases between. Here the CDR3 DNA reads TGTGCCAGTAGAGGGGTAACGGGAGAGACCCAGTACTTC. This sequence encodes CASRGVTGETQYF.

In this sample, this clonotype turned up a few times. The V call is TRBV29-1, the J call TRBJ2-1; no clear D gene. CDR1 and CDR2 (germline): SQVTM, ANQGSEA. The CDR3 contains 12 residues. The V and J ends lost 4 bases and 6 bases respectively, with 10 bases between them. The CDR3: CSVAAGRNEQFF. The DNA of the CDR3 is TGCAGCGTTGCGGCCGGGCGCAATGAGCAGTTCTTC.

This chain connects TRBV20-1 to TRBJ1-2, with D tentatively TRBD1 (6 bases). V was shortened by 4 bases and J by 1 base, with 19 bases between the two germline ends. This CDR3 is 16 amino acids long. Germline V gives CDR1 DFQATT, CDR2 SNEGSKA (reference sequence). The CDR3 loop is CSAIQTGRGSNYGYTF. The CDR3 region has the DNA TGCAGTGCTATACAGACAGGACGGGGGAGTAACTATGGCTACACCTTC.

In the case of this clonotype: A read error may explain this, as a much larger clone is one base away. V gene TRBV10-3 combines with J gene TRBJ1-1; 7 bases agree with TRBD1. The junction had 7 bases not matched to a gene; V was cut back by 6 bases and J by 0 bases. From germline, CDR1 is ENHRY and CDR2 SYGVKD. There are 15 residues in the CDR3. As DNA, the CDR3 is TGTGCCATCAGCCCGATGACAGGGTTGAACACTGAAGCTTTCTTT. Translating it yields CAISPMTGLNTEAFF.

The genes are TRBV7-2 and TRBJ2-3, with 9 bases lining up with TRBD1. V shed 2 bases and J 15 bases; nucleotides not matched to a gene: 6. CDR3 size: 12 residues. CDR1 and CDR2 from the germline V gene are SGHTA and FQGNSA. The CDR3 sequence: CASSLTGTGLYF. As DNA, the CDR3 is TGTGCCAGCAGCTTAACCGGGACAGGGCTTTATTTT.

This clonotype was counted a few times. V usage is TRBV7-2 and J usage is TRBJ2-1; D gene unclear. This CDR3 comprises 12 residues. The V and J ends lost 5 bases and 9 bases respectively, with 11 bases between them. Germline lookup yields CDR1 SGHTA and CDR2 FQGNSA. For the CDR3, the DNA is TGTGCCAGCAGCCCTAGACTGGGTGAGCAGTTCTTC. This sequence encodes CASSPRLGEQFF.

The sample holds many counts of this clonotype. This chain uses TRBV7-2 with TRBJ2-3, with 7 bases aligning to TRBD1. The germline gives CDR1 SGHTA, CDR2 FQGNSA. The ends lost 5 bases at V and 0 bases at J; junction bases unmatched: 2. The CDR3 runs to 14 residues. CDR3 sequence reads: CASSPGQSTDTQYF. In nucleotides, the CDR3 is TGTGCCAGCAGCCCGGGACAGAGCACAGATACGCAGTATTTT.